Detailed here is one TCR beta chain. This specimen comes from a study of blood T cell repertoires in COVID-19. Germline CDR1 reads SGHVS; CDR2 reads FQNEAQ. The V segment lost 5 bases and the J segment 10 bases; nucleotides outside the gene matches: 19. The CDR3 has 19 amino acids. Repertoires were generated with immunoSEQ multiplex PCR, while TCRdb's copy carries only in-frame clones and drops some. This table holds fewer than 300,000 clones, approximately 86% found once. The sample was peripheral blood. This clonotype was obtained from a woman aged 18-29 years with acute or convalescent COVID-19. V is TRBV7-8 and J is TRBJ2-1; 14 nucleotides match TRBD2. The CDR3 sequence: CASSPTWTSGRPTRKEQFF. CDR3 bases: TGTGCCAGCAGCCCCACCTGGACTAGCGGGAGGCCAACAAGGAAAGAGCAGTTCTTC. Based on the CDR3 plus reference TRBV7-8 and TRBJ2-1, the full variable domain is GAGVSQSPRYKVAKRGQDVALRCDPISGHVSLFWYQQALGQGPEFLTYFQNEAQLDKSGLPSDRFFAERPEGSVSTLKIQRTQQEDSAVYLCASSPTWTSGRPTRKEQFFGPGTRLTVL.